The sample holds many counts of the clone carrying this TCR beta chain. As to time point: patch test 1, 2 weeks after DPC sensitization. Treatment noted: therapeutic diphenylcyclopropenone sensitization with weekly scalp DPC. Total RNA came from unfractionated whole blood. This entry belongs to a study of human T cells and chemical hapten exposure. TCRdb fed the RACE reads into MiXCR, producing one record per CDR3 protein. The sample contains roughly 52,000 distinct CDR3 sequences, approximately 10% of which appear only once. The CDR3 runs 18 residues. The germline gives CDR1 DFQATT, CDR2 SNEGSKA (reference sequence). V dropped 0 bases and J dropped 1 base, with 18 bases sitting between them.

This sequence joins TRBV20-1 and TRBJ2-2; D is uncertain. This receptor was obtained from a woman in her thirties or forties with alopecia areata. Some clones in this sample may be carry-over from other donors' samples. The starting material was whole blood, obtained in connection with sensitization to the hapten diphenylcyclopropenone (DPC). For the CDR3, the DNA is TGCAGTGCTAGAGATGGGTCGAGACCCCAAGGGAACACCGGGGAGCTGTTTTTT. Translation gives CSARDGSRPQGNTGELFF.